This T cell receptor (beta chain) was recovered during a study of T cells in Graves' hyperthyroidism and ophthalmopathy. Authors of the study amplified TCR beta CDR3 regions from RNA transcripts. An initial round of RT-PCR targeting the TCR CDR3 relied on the HTBI primer set. TCRdb redid the calling of the multiplex PCR reads with MiXCR, one entry per CDR3 protein. This table has approximately 400,000 distinct CDR3 sequences, less than 20% appearing once. Germline V CDR1 and CDR2: MNHNS, SASEGT. The CDR3 is 15 residues long. Note on this clonotype: A much bigger clone sits one base away, suggesting this may be a read error.

The sequence came from a woman aged 18-29 years with Graves' hyperthyroidism that later progressed to Graves' ophthalmopathy. The sample comprised blood. J is TRBJ1-5 and V is TRBV6-1, with D maybe TRBD1 (6 bases). The CDR3 DNA reads as TGTGTCAGCAGTGAAAACAGGGCGATCAATCAGCCCCAGCATTTT. This encodes CVSSENRAINQPQHF.